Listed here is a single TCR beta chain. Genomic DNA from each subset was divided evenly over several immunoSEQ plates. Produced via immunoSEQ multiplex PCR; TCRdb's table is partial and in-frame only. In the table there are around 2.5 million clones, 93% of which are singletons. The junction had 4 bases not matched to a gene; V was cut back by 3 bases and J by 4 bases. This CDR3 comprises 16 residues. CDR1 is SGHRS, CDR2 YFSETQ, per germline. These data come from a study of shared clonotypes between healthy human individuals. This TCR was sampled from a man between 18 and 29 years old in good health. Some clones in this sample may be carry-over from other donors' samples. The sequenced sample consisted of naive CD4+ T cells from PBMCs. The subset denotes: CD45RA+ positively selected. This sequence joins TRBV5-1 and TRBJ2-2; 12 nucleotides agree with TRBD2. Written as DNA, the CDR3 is TGCGCCAGCAGCTCCGGGACTAGCGGGCCCACCGGGGAGCTGTTTTTT. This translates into CASSSGTSGPTGELFF. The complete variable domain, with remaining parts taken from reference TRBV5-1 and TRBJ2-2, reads KAGVTQTPRYLIKTRGQQVTLSCSPISGHRSVSWYQQTPGQGLQFLFEYFSETQRNKGNFPGRFSGRQFSNSRSEMNVSTLELGDSALYLCASSSGTSGPTGELFFGEGSRLTVL.